One sample yielded the 15 T cell receptor beta chains listed below, sequenced in a study of T cell repertoires in cytomegalovirus infection. TCRdb fed the reads into MiXCR, producing one record per CDR3 protein. The top ten hold around 27% of the sample, which has around 200,000 distinct CDR3 sequences, about 15% seen once. Material for sequencing was CD8+ T cells from PBMCs. The receptors shown here come from a human donor in good health (CMV status not recorded). Some clones in this sample may be carry-over from other donors' samples.

This clonotype was counted between two and nine times. The rearrangement links TRBV7-8 to TRBJ2-5; 12 bases line up with TRBD2. The V gene end was trimmed by 1 base and the J gene end by 4 bases; junction bases not matched to a gene: 10. The CDR3 is 18 amino acids. Germline loops: CDR1 SGHVS, CDR2 FQNEAQ. CDR3 bases: TGTGCCAGCAGCTTAGTAGCTAGCGGGGGGGCCGGGGGAGAGACCCAGTACTTC. Translated, it gives CASSLVASGGAGGETQYF.

The table lists this clonotype with many counts. V gene TRBV7-2 combines with J gene TRBJ2-5, with 10 bases that match TRBD1. V lost 2 bases and J lost 0; bases outside the gene matches: 12. The CDR3 length is 19 residues. Germline V lookup: CDR1 SGHTA, CDR2 FQGNSA. This CDR3 reads CASSLKLRRQGAYQETQYF. CDR3 DNA sequence: TGTGCCAGCAGCTTAAAGTTGCGGCGACAGGGGGCGTACCAAGAGACCCAGTACTTC.

V and J are TRBV20-1 and TRBJ2-1, with 8 bases matching TRBD2. Losses at the gene ends were 2 bases for V and 3 bases for J; bases not matched to a gene: 9. The germline V gene has CDR1 DFQATT and CDR2 SNEGSKA (reference sequence). The CDR3 is 16 residues long. The CDR3 DNA follows: TGCAGTGCTAGACTGCGGGGGGCCGTCTACTACAATGAGCAGTTCTTC. Translated, it gives CSARLRGAVYYNEQFF.

V and J are TRBV7-6 and TRBJ2-3; 8 positions match TRBD2. This CDR3 spans 15 amino acids. J gave up 2 bases and V 5 bases, and 6 bases lay outside the gene matches. Germline V lookup: CDR1 SGHVS, CDR2 FNYEAQ. CDR3 bases: TGTGCCAGCAGCCCCCCGGGGGGGGCCACAGATACGCAGTATTTT. Translating gives CASSPPGGATDTQYF.

The chain employs TRBV4-1 and TRBJ1-1; maybe TRBD1 (5 bases). This CDR3 contains 15 residues. Germline loops: CDR1 MGHRA, CDR2 YSYEKL. Trimming pared 4 bases from V and 1 base from J, leaving 13 bases between. The CDR3 nucleotides read TGCGCCAGCAGCCTTATTCTGGGGGGGAACACTGAAGCTTTCTTT. Translated, it gives CASSLILGGNTEAFF.

The CDR3 loop reads CASSRTRGRPQHF. The DNA of the CDR3 is TGCGCCAGCAGCCGAACCAGGGGCCGGCCCCAGCATTTT. V gene TRBV4-3 combines with J gene TRBJ1-5; tentative D call: TRBD1 (6 bases). The CDR3 covers 13 residues. Deletions cut 4 bases from V and 9 bases from J, with 13 bases between. The germline V gene has CDR1 LGHNA and CDR2 YSLEER.

There are a few counts of this clonotype. The chain joins TRBV5-6 to TRBJ2-1; D may match TRBD1 or TRBD2 (6 bases each). The V gene lost 0 bases and the J gene lost 3 bases, with 13 bases spanning the gap. Germline V gives CDR1 SGHDT, CDR2 YYEEEE. The CDR3 consists of 16 residues. The DNA of the CDR3 is TGTGCCAGCAGCTTGGCTGGGGGCGGGGTCTACAATGAGCAGTTCTTC. Protein product: CASSLAGGGVYNEQFF. Full variable domain (outside the CDR3, taken from reference TRBV5-6 and TRBJ2-1): DAGVTQSPTHLIKTRGQQVTLRCSPKSGHDTVSWYQQALGQGPQFIFQYYEEEERQRGNFPDRFSGHQFPNYSSELNVNALLLGDSALYLCASSLAGGGVYNEQFFGPGTRLTVL.

The chain uses TRBV4-3 and TRBJ1-1; tentative D call: TRBD1 (5 bases). Germline loops: CDR1 LGHNA, CDR2 YSLEER. Trimming left V 1 base short and J 7 bases short, with 10 bases between. The CDR3 length is 13 residues. The CDR3 DNA reads TGCGCCAGCAGCCAAGTCACAGGACTTGAAGCTTTCTTT. It encodes CASSQVTGLEAFF.

This clonotype has more than one count but fewer than ten. The rearrangement links TRBV24-1 to TRBJ2-3, with TRBD2 matching 10 bases. The length of the CDR3 is 15 residues. The ends lost 4 bases at V and 5 bases at J; junction bases unmatched: 5. Germline assignment: CDR1 KGHDR and CDR2 SFDVKD. CDR3 residues: CATSELAGRGDTQYF. CDR3 DNA: TGTGCCACCAGTGAACTAGCGGGGCGGGGAGATACGCAGTATTTT.

CDR3 coding DNA: TGTGCCAGCAGTTTTCGCCAGGGGGGGACAGATACGCAGTATTTT. Its protein is CASSFRQGGTDTQYF. The rearrangement links TRBV12-3 or TRBV12-4 to TRBJ2-3; the D gene could be TRBD1 or TRBD2 (7 bases each). V shed 3 bases and J shed 3 bases, with 13 bases lying between them. The CDR3 has 15 amino acids.

This clonotype was seen repeatedly, ten times or more. The chain employs TRBV7-2 and TRBJ1-1; 9 bases agree with TRBD1. V lost 5 bases, J lost 4 bases, and 8 bases stayed unmatched. Germline assignment: CDR1 SGHTA and CDR2 FQGNSA. The CDR3 is made up of 15 amino acids. The CDR3 loop is CASSLGQGTGTEAFF. DNA for the CDR3: TGTGCCAGCAGCCTAGGACAGGGGACGGGCACTGAAGCTTTCTTT.

V gene TRBV7-9 combines with J gene TRBJ1-2, with D possibly being TRBD1 (5 bases). V dropped 2 bases and J dropped 4 bases, with 11 bases sitting between them. Germline V gene lookup returns CDR1 SEHNR and CDR2 FQNEAQ (reference sequence). The CDR3 has 14 residues. The CDR3 DNA sequence: TGTGCCAGCAGCTTAACGACAGTCACCTATGGCTACACCTTC. Its protein is CASSLTTVTYGYTF.

The chain couples TRBV27 to TRBJ2-6; the D is unclear. The CDR3 loop spans 13 amino acids. CDR1 is MNHEY, CDR2 SMNVEV, per germline (reference sequence). Deletions cut 5 bases from V and 0 bases from J, with 2 bases between. Here the CDR3 DNA reads TGTGCCAGCAGTACCTCTGGGGCCAACGTCCTGACTTTC. The encoded protein is CASSTSGANVLTF.

The chain joins TRBV7-9 to TRBJ1-1; D uncertain. Germline V gene data show CDR1 as SEHNR and CDR2 as FQNEAQ (reference sequence). Trimming shortened V by 6 bases and J by 8 bases, and 13 bases separated the two germline ends. This CDR3 spans 12 amino acids. The CDR3 nucleotides are TGTGCCAGCAGTCACACCTACCAAGAAGCTTTCTTT. Its protein product is CASSHTYQEAFF.

The chain is built from TRBV6-5 and TRBJ1-4; tentative D call: TRBD1 (6 bases). The CDR3 is made up of 15 amino acids. V shed 0 bases and J shed 6 bases, with 11 bases lying between them. Germline V CDR1 and CDR2: MNHEY, SVGAGI. The DNA of the CDR3 is TGTGCCAGCAGTTACTCGTATGGGGGCGATGAAAAACTGTTTTTT. It is translated as CASSYSYGGDEKLFF.